Each of the 30 T cell receptor beta chains below was sequenced from the same sample in a study of T-cell memory formation after mild COVID-19. Each CDR3 protein is one row after TCRdb ran MiXCR on the 5' RACE reads. The sample lists under 200,000 distinct CDR3 sequences, 11% occurring once. The sequencing sample was made of PBMCs or a T cell subset sorted from them (not recorded which). The receptors come from a man aged 18 to 29 who had mild COVID-19 (a few samples of this study predate the infection). Cell type and time point are not known.

The V gene is TRBV7-8, the J gene TRBJ2-5, with TRBD2 matching 8 bases. This CDR3 contains 15 residues. The junction had 6 bases not matched to a gene; V was cut back by 1 base and J by 5 bases. Looked up from germline, CDR1 is SGHVS and CDR2 is FQNEAQ. In DNA, the CDR3 is TGTGCCAGCAGCTTAGAGGATCGGGGGGGGGAGACCCAGTACTTC. Translation gives CASSLEDRGGETQYF.

The chain is built from TRBV10-3 and TRBJ2-2, with TRBD2 matching over 8 bases. Germline CDR1 reads ENHRY; CDR2 reads SYGVKD. CDR3 length equals 16 residues. V shed 3 bases and J 4 bases; nucleotides not matched to a gene: 7. CDR3 DNA: TGTGCCATCAGTGAACGAACTAGCGGAGGCACCGGGGAGCTGTTTTTT. Translation gives CAISERTSGGTGELFF.

This clonotype was observed a handful of times. The J gene is TRBJ2-7, the V gene TRBV4-3, with D hard to call. This CDR3 is built from 12 residues. Trimming left V 0 bases short and J 5 bases short, with 5 bases between. The germline V gene encodes CDR1 LGHNA and CDR2 YSLEER. CDR3 sequence reads: CASSQDRHEQYF. Written as DNA, the CDR3 is TGCGCCAGCAGCCAAGATCGACACGAGCAGTACTTC.

The sample holds many counts of this clonotype. This chain uses TRBV20-1 with TRBJ2-2; D might be TRBD2 (5 bases). Germline V lookup: CDR1 DFQATT, CDR2 SNEGSKA (reference sequence). V lost 0 bases and J lost 5, with 7 bases in between. This CDR3 comprises 13 residues. CDR3 amino acids: CSARDRGTGELFF. The DNA for the CDR3 is TGCAGTGCTAGAGATCGGGGAACCGGGGAGCTGTTTTTT.

This clonotype was detected a few times. The V gene is TRBV4-1, the J gene TRBJ2-7; D remains unclear. This CDR3 is 14 amino acids long. The V gene's germline CDR1 is MGHRA and CDR2 YSYEKL. V lost 1 base and J lost 2, with 9 bases in between. The CDR3 DNA reads TGCGCCAGCAGCCAAGGAACAGCCCCCTACGAGCAGTACTTC. The encoded protein is CASSQGTAPYEQYF.

The chain couples TRBV19 to TRBJ2-3, with D possibly TRBD2 on 6 matching bases. The CDR3 runs 14 residues. V dropped 5 bases and J dropped 6 bases, with 15 bases sitting between them. Germline CDR1 LNHDA, CDR2 SQIVND (reference sequence). CDR3 in DNA: TGTGCCAGTAGTCCGGACTGGAGGGTGGATACGCAGTATTTT. It is translated as CASSPDWRVDTQYF.

The sample holds a few counts of this clonotype. The chain links TRBV30 to TRBJ2-1, with D possibly TRBD1 on 6 matching bases. There are 15 residues in the CDR3. The germline V gene has CDR1 GTSNPN and CDR2 SVGIG (reference sequence). V lost 6 bases, J lost 2 bases, and 17 bases lay in between. CDR3 nucleotides: TGTGCCTGTCGGGTTACAGGGAATGCCTACAATGAGCAGTTCTTC. It yields the protein CACRVTGNAYNEQFF.

This clonotype was observed a few times. The chain links TRBV18 to TRBJ2-3; D call uncertain. The CDR3 covers 14 residues. V was shortened by 1 base and J by 2 bases, with 7 bases between the two germline ends. Germline CDR1 and CDR2: KGHSH and LQKENI. This chain's CDR3 is CASSPRQATDTQYF. Written as DNA, the CDR3 is TGTGCCAGCTCACCACGGCAGGCCACAGATACGCAGTATTTT.

This clonotype turned up a few times. CDR3 DNA sequence: TGTGCCAGCAGCTTAACGGGACTAGCCAAAAACATTCAGTACTTC. It codes for CASSLTGLAKNIQYF. The chain uses TRBV13 and TRBJ2-4; D might be TRBD2 (6 bases). The CDR3 is made up of 15 amino acids. V lost 2 bases and J 0 bases, leaving 8 bases between the germline ends. Germline loops: CDR1 PRHDT, CDR2 FYEKMQ (reference sequence).

In this sample, this clonotype turned up many times. This sequence joins TRBV7-2 and TRBJ1-3; tentative D call: TRBD1 (5 bases). Trimming cost V 8 bases and J 4 bases, with 12 bases left between them. The CDR3 consists of 13 residues. In germline, CDR1 is SGHTA, CDR2 FQGNSA. As DNA, the CDR3 is TGTGCCAGCCCCTCCGGGGCAGGAAACACCATATATTTT. Amino acids: CASPSGAGNTIYF.

This clonotype was seen a handful of times. J is TRBJ2-3 and V is TRBV4-2, with 11 bases aligning to TRBD2. Germline V gene sequence: CDR1 LGHNA, CDR2 YNFKEQ. The CDR3 spans 15 residues. Germline trimming cut 9 bases from V and 7 bases from J; bases unmatched to any gene: 12. CDR3 sequence reads: CASGGSGGVSNTQYF. As DNA, the CDR3 is TGTGCCAGTGGCGGTAGCGGGGGGGTATCAAATACGCAGTATTTT.

The chain carries TRBV5-1 and TRBJ1-1; 8 bases line up with TRBD1. V lost 4 bases to trimming and J lost 4 bases; unmatched junction nucleotides: 6. The CDR3 has 14 residues. The germline gives CDR1 SGHRS, CDR2 YFSETQ. CDR3 protein: CASSGQGRATEAFF. The DNA of the CDR3 is TGCGCCAGCAGCGGACAGGGACGCGCCACTGAAGCTTTCTTT.

This clonotype showed up many times. The V call is TRBV5-1, the J call TRBJ2-2; 9 positions agree with TRBD1. The CDR3 is 14 residues long. Germline-derived CDR1 and CDR2 are SGHRS and YFSETQ. V lost 10 bases to trimming and J lost 6 bases; unmatched junction nucleotides: 10. CDR3 loop: CAGKPGQGSGELFF. The CDR3, as DNA: TGCGCCGGAAAACCGGGACAGGGATCCGGGGAGCTGTTTTTT.

This clonotype was detected only a few times. V gene TRBV6-6 combines with J gene TRBJ1-2; TRBD1 agrees at 8 bases. Germline lookup yields CDR1 MNHNY and CDR2 SVGAGI (reference sequence). The junction had 5 bases not matched to a gene; V was cut back by 2 bases and J by 12 bases. This CDR3 comprises 12 residues. For the CDR3, the DNA is TGTGCCAGCAGTTACCCGGGACAGGCCAACACCTTC. It translates to CASSYPGQANTF.

The V call is TRBV12-3 or TRBV12-4, the J call TRBJ1-5, with TRBD1 identical over 9 bases. This CDR3 comprises 16 residues. With 1 base clipped from V and 1 base from J, the junction kept 2 bases outside the gene matches. The chain's CDR3 is CASSLGTGESNQPQHF. In nucleotides, the CDR3 is TGTGCCAGCAGTTTAGGGACAGGGGAGAGCAATCAGCCCCAGCATTTT.

This clonotype showed up just a few times. In nucleotides, the CDR3 is TGTGCCACCAGTGATCGGGGGGCAGATACGCAGTATTTT. Its translation: CATSDRGADTQYF. This chain connects TRBV24-1 to TRBJ2-3; TRBD2 aligns across 7 bases. The germline gives CDR1 KGHDR, CDR2 SFDVKD. This CDR3 spans 13 amino acids. V was clipped by 3 bases and J by 4 bases; unmatched bases: 0.

This clonotype was counted a few times. The chain carries TRBV5-6 and TRBJ1-1; TRBD1 aligns across 12 bases. Germline loops: CDR1 SGHDT, CDR2 YYEEEE. The CDR3 is made up of 15 amino acids. V was clipped by 0 bases and J by 11 bases; unmatched bases: 8. The CDR3 region is CASSLVGTGGAEAFF. The CDR3 DNA follows: TGTGCCAGCAGCTTGGTCGGGACAGGGGGCGCGGAGGCTTTCTTT.

This clonotype was found a few times. The rearrangement joins TRBV2 to TRBJ2-5; the D gene could be TRBD1 or TRBD2 (5 bases each). Between the trimmed V and J ends, which lost 6 bases and 5 bases, there was a span of 16 bases. CDR1 and CDR2 (germline): SNHLY, FYNNEI. The CDR3 length is 14 residues. This CDR3 reads CASSRDLGRETQYF. CDR3 sequence (DNA): TGTGCCAGCAGCCGGGACCTAGGTCGGGAGACCCAGTACTTC.

The chain carries TRBV20-1 and TRBJ2-2, with TRBD2 matching over 7 bases. The V gene's germline CDR1 is DFQATT and CDR2 SNEGSKA (reference sequence). Germline trimming cut 3 bases from V and 0 bases from J; bases unmatched to any gene: 4. CDR3 size: 15 residues. The CDR3: CSARRGYSNTGELFF. The CDR3 DNA reads as TGCAGTGCTAGGCGGGGGTATTCGAACACCGGGGAGCTGTTTTTT.

In its sample, this clonotype was seen a few times. The J gene is TRBJ2-1, the V gene TRBV25-1; D is perhaps TRBD2 (6 bases). In germline, CDR1 is MGHDK, CDR2 SYGVNS. Trimming pared 2 bases from V and 10 bases from J, leaving 18 bases between. The CDR3 loop spans 15 amino acids. The CDR3 DNA sequence: TGTGCCAGCAGTGAAGGCGCGCATCGGGGGTCCGAGCAGTTCTTC. It yields the protein CASSEGAHRGSEQFF.

The chain carries TRBV20-1 and TRBJ1-2; D gene uncertain. The V end was cut by 1 base, the J end by 4 bases, with 10 bases between. This CDR3 is built from 13 residues. Germline assignment: CDR1 DFQATT and CDR2 SNEGSKA (reference sequence). CDR3 residues: CSARASGSYGYTF. As DNA, the CDR3 is TGCAGTGCTAGAGCGTCCGGGTCCTATGGCTACACCTTC.

This clonotype occurred a few times. The chain joins TRBV29-1 to TRBJ2-5; 7 bases are shared with TRBD1. Trimming took 7 bases from V and 2 from J; bases not matched to a gene: 7. From germline, CDR1 is SQVTM and CDR2 ANQGSEA. The length of the CDR3 is 13 residues. The CDR3 DNA sequence: TGCAGCGCAACGACAGGGATACAAGAGACCCAGTACTTC. Translation gives CSATTGIQETQYF.

This clonotype occurred many times. The J gene is TRBJ2-2, the V gene TRBV12-3 or TRBV12-4, with D perhaps matching TRBD1 (6 bases). This CDR3 contains 15 residues. The ends were cut back, 3 bases at V and 7 bases at J, with 15 bases in the middle. CDR3 loop: CASSLGQGRIGELFF. As DNA, the CDR3 is TGTGCCAGCAGTTTGGGGCAGGGGCGGATCGGGGAGCTGTTTTTT.

V usage is TRBV5-1 and J usage is TRBJ1-1; D ambiguous. The ends were cut back, 0 bases at V and 0 bases at J, with 9 bases in the middle. CDR3 length: 15 residues. Germline CDR1 SGHRS, CDR2 YFSETQ. This chain's CDR3 is CASSLAPQMNTEAFF. The CDR3 DNA sequence: TGCGCCAGCAGCTTGGCTCCACAGATGAACACTGAAGCTTTCTTT.

This clonotype was picked up many times. The J gene is TRBJ2-4, the V gene TRBV6-2 or TRBV6-3; D perhaps matches TRBD2 (6 bases). Trimming cost V 2 bases and J 0 bases, with 8 bases left between them. The CDR3 extends over 15 amino acids. Germline CDR1 reads MNHEY; CDR2 reads SVGEGT. This CDR3 is CASSYEGLAKNIQYF. The CDR3 DNA follows: TGTGCCAGCAGTTACGAGGGACTAGCCAAAAACATTCAGTACTTC.

To note about this clonotype: Possible read error: a much larger clone is one base away. V and J are TRBV11-2 and TRBJ2-5; possibly TRBD1 or TRBD2 for D (5 bases each). The CDR3 is 11 residues long. Germline V gene sequence: CDR1 SGHAT, CDR2 FQNNGV. The ends were cut back, 8 bases at V and 3 bases at J, with 7 bases in the middle. The CDR3 nucleotides read TGTGCCAGCGGGACCAAAGAGACCCAGTACTTC. Its protein product is CASGTKETQYF.

This clonotype has a count of ten or more. This chain connects TRBV5-1 to TRBJ1-2; D remains unclear. The germline V gene has CDR1 SGHRS and CDR2 YFSETQ. The CDR3 sequence is 14 residues long. V was cut by 2 bases and J by 3 bases, with 11 bases left in between. The CDR3 sequence is CASSFDKPHYGYTF. The DNA of the CDR3 is TGCGCCAGCAGCTTTGATAAGCCTCACTATGGCTACACCTTC.

This rearrangement joins TRBV21-1 to TRBJ2-7; the listed D gene, TRBD2, was not tested against the DNA. TRBV21-1 is termed a pseudogene. The CDR3 sequence is 11 residues long. This CDR3 is CASRGLREQYV. In nucleotides, the CDR3 is TGTGCCAGCAGGGGACTGAGAGAGCAGTACGTC.

This chain links TRBV23-1 with TRBJ2-2, with 11 bases that match TRBD1. TRBV23-1 counts as an open reading frame of uncertain function. CDR3 length: 19 residues. V gave up 0 bases and J gave up 5 bases; unmatched junction bases: 11. CDR3: CASSQSEDRGHSRTGELFF. CDR3 DNA: TGCGCCAGCAGTCAATCGGAGGACAGGGGGCATTCCCGAACCGGGGAGCTGTTTTTT.

This clonotype has only a few counts. CDR3 nucleotides: TGTGCCAGCAGTTACTCGCAGGACTACAATGAGCAGTTCTTC. It is translated as CASSYSQDYNEQFF. The chain has TRBV6-2 or TRBV6-3 and TRBJ2-1; D is ambiguous. The CDR3 totals 14 residues. Germline V gene sequence: CDR1 MNHEY, CDR2 SVGEGT. The ends were cut back, 0 bases at V and 3 bases at J, with 6 bases in the middle.